Below, 4 T cell receptor delta chains from the same sample are listed, as sequenced in a study of gamma-delta chains in newborns, infants, children. TCRdb re-called the reads using CATT. The sample yields thousands of delta-chain clones, 1.6% seen once. Sequencing was performed on blood. Source of these receptors: a child who was a newborn, infant or young child, either healthy, febrile or measles-vaccinated (not recorded which).

Of note for this clone: A far more abundant clone sits one base away, making this likely a read error. Within the sample, other DNA sequences also encode this same CDR3. The V gene is TRDV2, the J gene TRDJ3, with 10 bases aligning to TRDD3. CDR3 size: 20 residues. Germline trimming cut 4 bases from V and 1 base from J; bases unmatched to any gene: 12. CDR1 and CDR2 (germline): GEAIGNYY, EKD. CDR3 protein: CACDTVRGIRRSWDTRQMFF. The CDR3 DNA sequence: TGTGCCTGTGATACCGTCAGGGGGATACGCCGATCCTGGGACACCCGACAGATGTTTTTC.

Only a few counts were recorded for this clone. At the DNA level, this CDR3 is encoded by other sequences in the same sample as well. The chain recombines TRDV1 with TRDJ1; TRDD3 aligns across 8 bases. This CDR3 contains 19 residues. J lost 3 bases, V lost 5 bases, and 20 bases had no gene match. CDR1 and CDR2 (germline): TSWWSYY, QGS. The CDR3 here is CALGTPPTTGGYGPDKLIF. The CDR3 DNA sequence: TGTGCTCTTGGGACTCCTCCTACGACTGGGGGGTACGGACCCGATAAACTCATCTTT.

This clone has a handful of counts. V and J are TRDV1 and TRDJ1, with 7 nucleotides matching TRDD2. CDR3 size: 15 residues. Looked up from germline, CDR1 is TSWWSYY and CDR2 is QGS. V was clipped by 2 bases and J by 10 bases; unmatched bases: 13. CDR3 protein: CALGENPFLPGRLIF. The DNA for the CDR3 is TGTGCTCTTGGGGAAAACCCCTTCCTTCCTGGTAGACTCATCTTT.

The genes are TRDV2 and TRDJ3; 8 bases align to TRDD3. Germline V CDR1 and CDR2: GEAIGNYY, EKD. The junction had 20 bases not matched to a gene; V was cut back by 0 bases and J by 2 bases. The CDR3 is made up of 23 amino acids. CDR3 in amino acids: CACDTWQVMLGDSKTWDTRQMFF. The DNA of the CDR3 is TGTGCCTGTGACACCTGGCAAGTAATGCTGGGGGACTCGAAGACCTGGGACACCCGACAGATGTTTTTC.